Sequencing of this TCR beta chain was carried out in a study of beta chain features in type 1 diabetes. From germline, CDR1 is MNHNS and CDR2 SASEGT. The trim removed 6 bases at V and 2 bases at J, leaving 6 bases unmatched. This CDR3 has 15 residues. Reverse transcribing all isolated RNA meant expressed TCRB transcripts were sequenced. The study sequenced naive, central memory and regulatory T cell samples to an average of approximately 3.5 million reads. Using immunoSEQ multiplex PCR, the repertoire was profiled, and TCRdb retains in-frame clones only, with some absent. Of under 400,000 clones in the sample, roughly 21% were seen once. This clone was counted between two and nine times.

The sample taken for sequencing was naive CD4+ T cells from blood. V usage is TRBV6-1 and J usage is TRBJ2-2; 7 positions agree with TRBD1. This TCR derives from a woman aged 18-35 years in good health. Here the CDR3 DNA reads TGTGCCAGCAGGCCCGGGACAGCAAACACCGGGGAGCTGTTTTTT. It specifies CASRPGTANTGELFF.